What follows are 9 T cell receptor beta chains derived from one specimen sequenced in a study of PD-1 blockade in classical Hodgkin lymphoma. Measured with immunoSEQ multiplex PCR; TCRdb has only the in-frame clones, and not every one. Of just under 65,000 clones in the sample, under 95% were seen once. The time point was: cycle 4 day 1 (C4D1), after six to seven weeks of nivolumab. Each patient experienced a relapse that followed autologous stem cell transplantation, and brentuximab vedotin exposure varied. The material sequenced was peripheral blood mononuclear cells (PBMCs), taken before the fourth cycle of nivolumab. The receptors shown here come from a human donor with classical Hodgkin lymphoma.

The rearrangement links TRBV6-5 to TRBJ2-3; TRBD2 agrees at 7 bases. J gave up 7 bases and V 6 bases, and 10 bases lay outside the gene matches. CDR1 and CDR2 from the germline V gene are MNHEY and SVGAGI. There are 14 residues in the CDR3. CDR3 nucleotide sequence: TGTGCCAGCAGCCCAGCGGGAACTCTCAATACGCAGTATTTT. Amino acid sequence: CASSPAGTLNTQYF.

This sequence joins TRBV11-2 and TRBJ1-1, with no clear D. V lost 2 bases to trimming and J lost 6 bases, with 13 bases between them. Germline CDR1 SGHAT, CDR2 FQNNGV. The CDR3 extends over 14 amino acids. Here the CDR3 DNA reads TGTGCCAGCAGCTTACACGGGCCTAGCTCTGAAGCTTTCTTT. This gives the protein CASSLHGPSSEAFF.

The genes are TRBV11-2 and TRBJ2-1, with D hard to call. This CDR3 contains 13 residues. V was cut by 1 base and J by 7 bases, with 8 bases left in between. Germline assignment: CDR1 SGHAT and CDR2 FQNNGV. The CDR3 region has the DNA TGTGCCAGCAGCTTAGGACTTCTTAATGAGCAGTTCTTC. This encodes CASSLGLLNEQFF.

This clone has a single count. The CDR3 DNA reads TGTGCCAGCAGCGCTTCGGGGCCTCGTGGCTACACCTTC. Protein sequence: CASSASGPRGYTF. The rearrangement uses TRBV9 and TRBJ1-2; possibly TRBD1 for D (5 bases). CDR1 and CDR2 (germline): SGDLS, YYNGEE. CDR3 length equals 13 residues. V lost 3 bases and J 7 bases, leaving 13 bases between the germline ends.

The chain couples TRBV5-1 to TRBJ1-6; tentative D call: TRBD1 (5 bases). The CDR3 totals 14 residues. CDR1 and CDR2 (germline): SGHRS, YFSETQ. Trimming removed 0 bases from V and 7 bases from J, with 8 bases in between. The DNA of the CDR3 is TGCGCCAGCAGCTTGGCGACAGAAAATTCACCCCTCCACTTT. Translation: CASSLATENSPLHF.

CDR3 nucleotide sequence: TGTGCCAGCGGCCGGGACACCAACAATGAGCAGTTCTTC. Translated, it gives CASGRDTNNEQFF. The chain uses TRBV7-9 and TRBJ2-1, with D possibly matching TRBD1 (6 bases). From germline, CDR1 is SEHNR and CDR2 FQNEAQ (reference sequence). Trimming shortened V by 8 bases and J by 5 bases, and 13 bases separated the two germline ends. The CDR3 length is 13 residues. Variable domain in full (rest from reference TRBV7-9 and TRBJ2-1): DTGVSQNPRHKITKRGQNVTFRCDPISEHNRLYWYRQTLGQGPEFLTYFQNEAQLEKSRLLSDRFSAERPKGSFSTLEIQRTEQGDSAMYLCASGRDTNNEQFFGPGTRLTVL.

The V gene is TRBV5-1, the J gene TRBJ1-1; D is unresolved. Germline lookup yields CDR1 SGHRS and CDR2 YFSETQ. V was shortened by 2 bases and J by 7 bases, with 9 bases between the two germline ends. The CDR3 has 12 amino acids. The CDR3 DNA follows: TGCGCCAGCAGCTTAGACGGGCATGAAGCTTTCTTT. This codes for CASSLDGHEAFF. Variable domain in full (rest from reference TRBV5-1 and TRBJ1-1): KAGVTQTPRYLIKTRGQQVTLSCSPISGHRSVSWYQQTPGQGLQFLFEYFSETQRNKGNFPGRFSGRQFSNSRSEMNVSTLELGDSALYLCASSLDGHEAFFGQGTRLTVV.

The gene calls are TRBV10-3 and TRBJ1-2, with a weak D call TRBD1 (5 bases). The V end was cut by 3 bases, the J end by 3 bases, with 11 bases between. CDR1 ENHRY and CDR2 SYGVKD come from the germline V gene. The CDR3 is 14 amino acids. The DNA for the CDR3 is TGTGCCATCAGTGAAGACGGGGGGGACTATGGCTACACCTTC. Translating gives CAISEDGGDYGYTF.

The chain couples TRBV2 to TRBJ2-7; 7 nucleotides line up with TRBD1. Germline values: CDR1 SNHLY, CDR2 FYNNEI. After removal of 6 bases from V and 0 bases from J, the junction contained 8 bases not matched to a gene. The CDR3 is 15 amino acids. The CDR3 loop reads CASRPTGQISYEQYF. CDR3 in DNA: TGTGCCAGCAGACCAACGGGACAGATCTCCTACGAGCAGTACTTC.